The 10 T cell receptor beta chains reported below all come from one sample, sequenced in a study of blood T cell repertoires in COVID-19 (TCRdb year 2020). Libraries were built with the immunoSEQ multiplex PCR assay. This immuneACCESS table, as held by TCRdb, lists in-frame sequences with V and J called but not all clones. Of the missing ones, under half trace to an unresolved V gene in checked studies; the others have no known cause. Here the sample has 89,000 or so clones; about 96% occur a single time. The biggest ten clones account for around 4.2% of the sample. The sequenced sample was peripheral blood. The source of these receptors is a human donor with active COVID-19. The donor label of this sample is uncertain.

In nucleotides, the CDR3 is TGTGCCAGCAGTCCCGACAGTACTAATGAAAAACTGTTTTTT. This codes for CASSPDSTNEKLFF. The V and J genes are TRBV2 and TRBJ1-4, with D tentatively TRBD1 (5 bases). Trimming cost V 5 bases and J 2 bases, with 9 bases left between them. Germline V gives CDR1 SNHLY, CDR2 FYNNEI. CDR3 size: 14 residues.

Worth noting for this clone: The identical CDR3 is also encoded by other nucleotide sequences in the sample. The chain employs TRBV14 and TRBJ1-1; 9 bases fit TRBD1. CDR3 length equals 17 residues. J was trimmed by 5 bases and V by 3 bases; bases with no gene match: 13. CDR1 and CDR2 (germline): SGHDN, FVKESK. CDR3 nucleotides: TGTGCCAGCAGCCATTCCCGGGACAGGGAAAAAGATACTGAAGCTTTCTTT. Its translation: CASSHSRDREKDTEAFF.

In its sample, this clone was seen once. The J gene is TRBJ1-3, the V gene TRBV29-1; TRBD1 is a possible D gene (6 bases). The CDR3 runs to 14 residues. CDR1 is SQVTM and CDR2 is ANQGSEA in the germline V gene. Trimming took 5 bases from V and 4 from J, leaving 15 bases between them. The CDR3 reads CSVLQGFRGNTIYF. The DNA of the CDR3 is TGCAGCGTTTTACAGGGTTTTCGGGGAAACACCATATATTTT. The whole variable domain, filled in from reference TRBV29-1 and TRBJ1-3, reads SAVISQKPSRDICQRGTSLTIQCQVDSQVTMMFWYRQQPGQSLTLIATANQGSEATYESGFVIDKFPISRPNLTFSTLTVSNMSPEDSSIYLCSVLQGFRGNTIYFGEGSWLTVV.

V gene TRBV9 combines with J gene TRBJ1-3; 8 bases fit TRBD1. J gave up 8 bases and V 4 bases, and 8 bases lay outside the gene matches. The CDR3 has 14 residues. Germline V gene sequence: CDR1 SGDLS, CDR2 YYNGEE. The CDR3 loop is CASSLDRGRDTIYF. CDR3 bases: TGTGCCAGCAGCCTAGACAGGGGTAGGGACACCATATATTTT.

The chain combines TRBV4-3 with TRBJ2-7; D is unclear. The CDR3 is 14 amino acids. The germline V and J ends were trimmed by 0 bases and 4 bases, with 10 bases remaining between them. Per germline, CDR1 LGHNA and CDR2 YSLEER. The CDR3 coding sequence is TGCGCCAGCAGCCAAGATGGCAACGGGTACGAGCAGTACTTC. Its translation: CASSQDGNGYEQYF.

The chain joins TRBV27 to TRBJ2-2; 8 bases align to TRBD2. V shed 8 bases, J shed 3 bases, and the junction held 11 bases outside the gene matches. This CDR3 is built from 16 residues. CDR1 is MNHEY and CDR2 is SMNVEV in the germline V gene (reference sequence). CDR3 coding DNA: TGTGCCAGCGGGAATCGGGAGGGGTATTACACCGGGGAGCTGTTTTTT. This codes for CASGNREGYYTGELFF.

The chain carries TRBV18 and TRBJ2-1; a weak D match, TRBD1 (5 bases). There are 16 residues in the CDR3. V lost 6 bases, J lost 5 bases, and 20 bases lay in between. Germline CDR1 and CDR2: KGHSH and LQKENI. CDR3 loop: CASSTRVSTAHNEQFF. The CDR3 region has the DNA TGTGCCAGCTCTACCAGGGTCTCAACCGCCCACAATGAGCAGTTCTTC. Full variable domain (outside the CDR3, taken from reference TRBV18 and TRBJ2-1): NAGVMQNPRHLVRRRGQEARLRCSPMKGHSHVYWYRQLPEEGLKFMVYLQKENIIDESGMPKERFSAEFPKEGPSILRIQQVVRGDSAAYFCASSTRVSTAHNEQFFGPGTRLTVL.

This clone appeared a few times. This chain joins TRBV11-3 and TRBJ2-7, with 9 bases aligning to TRBD1. There are 15 residues in the CDR3. After removal of 4 bases from V and 1 base from J, the junction contained 5 bases not matched to a gene. Germline V CDR1 and CDR2: SGHNT, YENEEA. The CDR3 loop is CASSYRGTGSYEQYF. CDR3 nucleotides: TGTGCCAGCAGCTATAGGGGGACAGGGTCCTACGAGCAGTACTTC.

The chain uses TRBV15 and TRBJ2-3, with 9 bases matching TRBD2. CDR1 and CDR2 (germline): LNHNV, YYDKDF (reference sequence). V shed 4 bases, J shed 3 bases, and the junction held 8 bases outside the gene matches. This CDR3 has 16 amino acids. CDR3 nucleotides: TGTGCCACCAGCACGGGGGGTAGCGGGAGAACAGATACGCAGTATTTT. As protein: CATSTGGSGRTDTQYF.

The chain recombines TRBV11-3 with TRBJ2-5, with TRBD1 identical over 7 bases. Germline-derived CDR1 and CDR2 are SGHNT and YENEEA. The ends lost 2 bases at V and 5 bases at J; junction bases unmatched: 14. CDR3 length: 17 amino acids. CDR3 amino acids: CASSLNGRGGRVETQYF. DNA of the CDR3: TGTGCCAGCAGCTTAAATGGTCGAGGGGGCCGAGTGGAGACCCAGTACTTC.